This entry concerns a single T cell receptor (beta chain). Original analysis: It was from reference gene primer amplification that nucleated cell counts were estimated. Libraries were prepared by immunoSEQ multiplex PCR; TCRdb keeps only in-frame clonotypes and omits some of them. The V and J calls and clone size are taken from that table; D and trimming were inferred from the DNA. The sample consists of approximately 350,000 clones, about 86% of them appearing once. J was trimmed by 2 bases and V by 0 bases; bases with no gene match: 6. CDR3 size: 17 residues. Germline values: CDR1 WSHSY, CDR2 SAAADI. Followed over time, Seattle patients had been enrolled while infection was active. The sample belongs to a study of blood T cell repertoires in COVID-19. Study information: Sites in the United States, Italy and Spain provided acute and convalescent COVID-19 samples. T cells, B-cell-depleted T cells, or PBMCs provided the cDNA or gDNA that served as material.

The TCR sequence derives from an older woman with COVID-19, enrolled during active disease. The sequenced material came from peripheral blood. The genes are TRBV10-2 and TRBJ2-1; 8 bases match TRBD2. Here the CDR3 DNA reads TGCGCCAGCAGTGAGTCACCGACTAGCGTGCCCTACAATGAGCAGTTCTTC. This gives the protein CASSESPTSVPYNEQFF.